This T cell receptor beta chain was identified during a study of metastatic and nonmetastatic thyroid tumors. Looking at the study overall: Comparative analysis of repertoires was undertaken across blood and tumor or nodule tissue obtained from malignant and benign thyroid patients. Broader study findings: Compared with benign nodules, malignant thyroid tumors were reported to have significantly higher TCR beta diversity in both blood and tumor.

Prior to thyroid surgery, none of the patients had received any treatment. Germline V gene lookup returns CDR1 MDHEN and CDR2 SYDVKM. The CDR3 covers 15 residues. Losses at the gene ends were 1 base for V and 5 bases for J; bases not matched to a gene: 6. By frequency in the sample, this clone is medium-sized. The antigen is not known. The authors' processing: CDR3 was compared across clinicopathological groups, and the resulting differences were used to build a distant-metastasis classifier for papillary thyroid cancer. MiXCR re-clonotyped the PCR reads for TCRdb. The V and J calls shown here were made by TCRdb, not taken from the authors' results. The sample records 25,000 to 30,000 clones, 20% to 30% being singletons.

The V and J genes are TRBV28 and TRBJ2-7; 9 bases match TRBD1. The sequenced material came from blood. This receptor was identified in a female donor with papillary thyroid cancer or a benign thyroid nodule (not recorded which). Some clones in this sample may be carry-over from other donors' samples. In nucleotides, the CDR3 is TGTGCCAGCAGTTTATATGGGACAGGGAGGCACGAGCAGTACTTC. Amino acid sequence: CASSLYGTGRHEQYF.